This T cell receptor beta chain was sequenced in a study of a mutant IDH1 vaccine in newly diagnosed glioma. A word on this clone: Its antigen is unknown.

This CDR3 region has 17 residues. V was cut by 5 bases and J by 6 bases, with 23 bases left in between. Germline V CDR1 and CDR2: LNHDA, SQIVND (reference sequence). Time point reported: week 35, safety follow-up. Every single dose of the vaccine, 300 ug of mutant IDH1 20-mer peptide, came with topical imiquimod. Clones were sequenced by immunoSEQ multiplex PCR, and TCRdb holds only the in-frame ones, with some missing. Here the sample spans about 69,000 clones, around 84% being singletons. Material: PBMCs, obtained from a glioma patient whose treatment included an IDH1 peptide vaccine. The chain has TRBV19 and TRBJ1-5; no clear D gene. The sequence was obtained from a man aged 30 to 45 with glioma. The CDR3 sequence is CASSDKMDSLGRQPQHF. The CDR3 DNA sequence: TGTGCCAGTAGTGACAAAATGGACTCCTTGGGTCGTCAGCCCCAGCATTTT.